The 25 T cell receptor beta chains presented below share a single source sample, sequenced in a study of Ad26.COV2.S vaccination and SARS-CoV-2 variants. The method was immunoSEQ multiplex PCR; TCRdb's version includes in-frame clones alone and lacks a portion of them. The table lists fewer than 500,000 clones, 90% of them singletons. Treatment specified: roughly 18 received Ad26.COV2.S at low or high dose, single or two shots; 5 received placebo; per-sample allocation not given. Sample collection was performed on day 63 after the first vaccine or placebo injection. The sample consisted of peripheral blood, taken in a trial of Ad26.COV2.S vaccine versus placebo. These receptors all stem from a person aged 18-65 years who received the Ad26.COV2.S COVID-19 vaccine or a placebo.

This rearrangement joins TRBV29-1 to TRBJ2-1; weak D call: TRBD2 (5 bases). Germline CDR1 SQVTM, CDR2 ANQGSEA. There are 16 residues in the CDR3. Trimming pared 1 base from V and 0 bases from J, leaving 13 bases between. The CDR3 bases are TGCAGCGTTGAAGGGCTAGCCAAATACTCCTACAATGAGCAGTTCTTC. The encoded protein is CSVEGLAKYSYNEQFF.

This chain connects TRBV27 to TRBJ2-7, with D maybe TRBD2 (6 bases). Trimming left V 5 bases short and J 0 bases short, with 11 bases between. The CDR3 is 14 amino acids. Germline CDR1 reads MNHEY; CDR2 reads SMNVEV (reference sequence). CDR3 sequence (DNA): TGTGCCAGCAGTCCGCCCGGGAGCTCCTACGAGCAGTACTTC. This codes for CASSPPGSSYEQYF.

The CDR3 sequence: CASSHLPTGTDTQYF. The DNA for the CDR3 is TGTGCCAGCAGCCACCTCCCTACAGGGACAGATACGCAGTATTTT. The V and J genes are TRBV9 and TRBJ2-3; tentative D call: TRBD1 (6 bases). V lost 4 bases, J lost 3 bases, and 15 bases lay in between. The germline gives CDR1 SGDLS, CDR2 YYNGEE. The CDR3 has 15 amino acids.

The genes are TRBV15 and TRBJ1-2; 11 nucleotides match TRBD1. Germline CDR1 reads LNHNV; CDR2 reads YYDKDF (reference sequence). CDR3 length: 16 residues. The trim removed 3 bases at V and 3 bases at J, leaving 6 bases unmatched. CDR3 protein: CATSRPRTGGDYGYTF. Here the CDR3 DNA reads TGTGCCACCAGCAGGCCGAGGACAGGGGGCGACTATGGCTACACCTTC.

The chain is built from TRBV6-2 or TRBV6-3 and TRBJ2-1; the match to TRBD2 covers 7 bases. The germline gives CDR1 MNHEY, CDR2 SVGEGT. Trimming removed 0 bases from V and 3 bases from J; junction bases left unmatched: 2. The CDR3 sequence is 15 residues long. CDR3 bases: TGTGCCAGCAGTTACTCGCGGGGGTACTACAATGAGCAGTTCTTC. This sequence encodes CASSYSRGYYNEQFF.

The V and J genes are TRBV19 and TRBJ2-2; D is perhaps TRBD1 (5 bases). The germline V gene encodes CDR1 LNHDA and CDR2 SQIVND (reference sequence). This CDR3 is built from 13 residues. Trimming pared 9 bases from V and 7 bases from J, leaving 15 bases between. The DNA for the CDR3 is TGTGCCAGCCAGATGGGGCGCGTCGGGGAGCTGTTTTTT. It specifies CASQMGRVGELFF.

A note on this clone: This CDR3 is also generated by other DNA sequences in the sample. This chain connects TRBV7-2 to TRBJ1-1; the D is unclear. The CDR3 totals 13 residues. From germline, CDR1 is SGHTA and CDR2 FQGNSA. With 3 bases removed from V and 1 base from J, the gap between germline ends came to 6 bases. The CDR3: CASSFGRNTEAFF. In DNA, the CDR3 is TGTGCCAGCAGCTTTGGGCGGAACACTGAAGCTTTCTTT.

The chain combines TRBV9 with TRBJ2-3; D might be TRBD2 (6 bases). V was shortened by 0 bases and J by 4 bases, with 9 bases between the two germline ends. Germline CDR1 SGDLS, CDR2 YYNGEE. The CDR3 has 14 amino acids. Here the CDR3 reads CASSVAGVPDTQYF. The DNA of the CDR3 is TGTGCCAGCAGCGTAGCGGGAGTCCCAGATACGCAGTATTTT.

This clone has just one count. This chain connects TRBV7-9 to TRBJ2-3; D ambiguous. This CDR3 has 11 amino acids. Germline CDR1 SEHNR, CDR2 FQNEAQ (reference sequence). The germline V and J ends were trimmed by 5 bases and 4 bases, with 4 bases remaining between them. CDR3 sequence: CASSQSDTQYF. The DNA for the CDR3 is TGTGCCAGCAGCCAGTCAGATACGCAGTATTTT.

V usage is TRBV28 and J usage is TRBJ2-2, with TRBD1 matching over 11 bases. Germline CDR1 is MDHEN and CDR2 is SYDVKM. CDR3 length: 16 amino acids. J gave up 4 bases and V 3 bases, and 4 bases lay outside the gene matches. Here the CDR3 DNA reads TGTGCCAGCAGTTTTAGGGGACAGGGGGGCACCGGGGAGCTGTTTTTT. Protein sequence: CASSFRGQGGTGELFF.

This clone was counted a few times. This sequence joins TRBV28 and TRBJ2-1, with 7 bases identical to TRBD2. The V and J ends lost 5 bases and 10 bases, in that order; junction bases with no gene match: 11. CDR1 and CDR2 (germline): MDHEN, SYDVKM. This CDR3 has 14 amino acids. The CDR3 region has the DNA TGTGCCAGCAGTCGACTAGCCTCCGTGAGCGAGCAGTTCTTC. Encoded protein: CASSRLASVSEQFF.

The rearrangement links TRBV3-1 (or the pseudogene TRBV3-2) to TRBJ1-1; no reliable D call. The V gene's germline CDR1 is LGHDT and CDR2 YNNKEL (reference sequence). The V gene lost 0 bases and the J gene lost 12 bases, with 11 bases spanning the gap. The CDR3 sequence is 12 residues long. The CDR3 coding sequence is TGTGCCAGCAGCCAAGAACCCGCTGTATCTTTCTTT. Its protein product is CASSQEPAVSFF.

The chain has TRBV9 and TRBJ2-5; tentative D call: TRBD1 (6 bases). Between the trimmed V and J ends, which lost 2 bases and 3 bases, there was a span of 14 bases. The CDR3 is 15 amino acids. Germline V gene sequence: CDR1 SGDLS, CDR2 YYNGEE. The CDR3 here is CASSVLGTTKETQYF. CDR3 sequence (DNA): TGTGCCAGCAGCGTTCTCGGGACAACCAAAGAGACCCAGTACTTC.

The chain has TRBV14 and TRBJ2-1, with D perhaps TRBD1 (5 bases). This CDR3 comprises 13 residues. Germline loops: CDR1 SGHDN, CDR2 FVKESK. V was trimmed by 0 bases and J by 15 bases, leaving 15 bases between them. The CDR3, as DNA: TGTGCCAGCAGCCAAGAGGTGCAGGGAATTTGGTTCTTC. Translating gives CASSQEVQGIWFF.

Turning to this clone: This likely came from a read error, as a far larger clone is one base away. The chain recombines TRBV2 with TRBJ2-6; no clear D. The V end lost 3 bases, the J end lost 0 bases, and 3 bases lay between the germline ends. CDR3 length equals 14 residues. The V gene's germline CDR1 is SNHLY and CDR2 FYNNEI. Here the CDR3 reads CASSDISGANVLTF. CDR3 sequence (DNA): TGTGCCAGCAGTGACATCTCTGGGGCCAACGTCCTGACTTTC. Full variable domain (remainder filled in from reference TRBV2 and TRBJ2-6): EPEVTQTPSHQVTQMGQEVILRCVPISNHLYFYWYRQILGQKVEFLVSFYNNEISEKSEIFDDQFSVERPDGSNFTLKIRSTKLEDSAMYFCASSDISGANVLTFGAGSRLTVL.

Concerning this clone itself: Other DNA sequences of this sample code for an identical CDR3. The J gene is TRBJ2-7, the V gene TRBV2; TRBD1 agrees at 8 bases. CDR1 and CDR2 from the germline V gene are SNHLY and FYNNEI. The J segment lost 3 bases and the V segment lost 6 bases, leaving 1 base of the junction unmatched. This CDR3 region has 12 residues. The CDR3: CASRTGGYEQYF. Here the CDR3 DNA reads TGTGCCAGCAGAACAGGGGGCTACGAGCAGTACTTC.

The chain employs TRBV7-9 and TRBJ1-1; TRBD1 matches 7 bases. Germline V lookup: CDR1 SEHNR, CDR2 FQNEAQ (reference sequence). The CDR3 consists of 13 residues. V was clipped by 7 bases and J by 4 bases; unmatched bases: 6. As DNA, the CDR3 is TGTGCCAGCACCCTACAGGGGTCCACTGAAGCTTTCTTT. This codes for CASTLQGSTEAFF.

V usage is TRBV28 and J usage is TRBJ2-7; 10 nucleotides match TRBD2. The CDR3 length is 13 residues. The trim removed 6 bases at V and 3 bases at J, leaving 2 bases unmatched. Germline V CDR1 and CDR2: MDHEN, SYDVKM. CDR3 in amino acids: CASRAGGIYEQYF. DNA for the CDR3: TGTGCCAGCAGAGCGGGGGGGATCTACGAGCAGTACTTC.

The genes are TRBV28 and TRBJ1-5, with unresolved D. Germline CDR1 MDHEN, CDR2 SYDVKM. The ends were cut back, 6 bases at V and 1 base at J, with 19 bases in the middle. The CDR3 covers 17 residues. CDR3 residues: CASRRHVGWPSNQPQHF. DNA of the CDR3: TGTGCCAGCAGGAGGCATGTGGGGTGGCCAAGCAATCAGCCCCAGCATTTT.

The genes are TRBV6-6 and TRBJ2-1; 9 nucleotides align to TRBD1. Germline V gives CDR1 MNHNY, CDR2 SVGAGI (reference sequence). The CDR3 contains 17 residues. J gave up 5 bases and V 6 bases, and 14 bases lay outside the gene matches. DNA for the CDR3: TGTGCCAGCAGCCGATGGTTTACGGGACAGGGCCACAATGAGCAGTTCTTC. Its protein product is CASSRWFTGQGHNEQFF.

This chain joins TRBV4-2 and TRBJ1-1, with 10 bases identical to TRBD1. The CDR3 runs to 19 residues. In germline, CDR1 is LGHNA, CDR2 YNFKEQ. The junction had 15 bases not matched to a gene; V was cut back by 2 bases and J by 3 bases. The CDR3: CASSQNQGDRGIWDTEAFF. CDR3 DNA: TGTGCCAGCAGCCAAAACCAGGGGGACAGGGGAATTTGGGACACTGAAGCTTTCTTT.

The rearrangement links TRBV5-4 to TRBJ2-7, with D perhaps TRBD1 (6 bases). Germline V gene sequence: CDR1 SGHNT, CDR2 YYREEE (reference sequence). Trimming removed 4 bases at V and 0 bases at J, with 14 bases between. This CDR3 contains 15 residues. The CDR3 DNA reads as TGTGCCAGCAGCCAATCAACAGGGAGCTCCTACGAGCAGTACTTC. Protein product: CASSQSTGSSYEQYF.

The V call is TRBV19, the J call TRBJ2-5; 9 bases match TRBD1. This CDR3 has 15 amino acids. The V segment lost 0 bases and the J segment 5 bases; nucleotides outside the gene matches: 4. Germline V gives CDR1 LNHDA, CDR2 SQIVND (reference sequence). CDR3 bases: TGTGCCAGTAGTATAGATACAGGGGGCCTGGAGACCCAGTACTTC. Its protein is CASSIDTGGLETQYF.

The gene calls are TRBV28 and TRBJ2-7, with 12 bases matching TRBD2. Germline V lookup: CDR1 MDHEN, CDR2 SYDVKM. J gave up 7 bases and V 2 bases, and 12 bases lay outside the gene matches. The CDR3 totals 17 residues. Here the CDR3 reads CASSLPAPSGRAWEQYF. The CDR3 region has the DNA TGTGCCAGCAGTTTACCGGCACCTAGCGGGAGGGCCTGGGAGCAGTACTTC.

This clone was picked up one time. V is TRBV19 and J is TRBJ1-1; D remains ambiguous. Germline-derived CDR1 and CDR2 are LNHDA and SQIVND (reference sequence). The CDR3 runs to 15 residues. Between the trimmed V and J ends, which lost 2 bases and 3 bases, there was a span of 13 bases. The CDR3 sequence is CASSIRLQGYTEAFF. The CDR3 DNA reads TGTGCCAGTAGTATACGGCTCCAAGGATACACTGAAGCTTTCTTT.